This T cell receptor (beta chain) was obtained from a study of CD8 T cells in Susac syndrome (dated by TCRdb to between 2018 and 2021). With respect to the entire study: Whether CD8+ T cell activation and differentiation in Susac syndrome was antigen driven was tested using repertoire sequencing. Clonality of the CD8+ T cell repertoire was compared between roughly twelve healthy donors, approximately 14 Susac syndrome patients and some 15 multiple sclerosis patients. The investigation overall reported the following: The study acknowledged that relatively few individuals were included in the TCR sequencing and HLA analysis.

Of note for this clonotype: Its binding antigen is unknown. Base qualities are not provided; no much larger clone lies one nucleotide away.

Peripheral blood CD8+ and CD4+ T cells from healthy donors, Susac syndrome patients and multiple sclerosis patients were profiled using high-throughput TCR beta sequencing. The multiple sclerosis controls were treatment-naive patients who had stable or active relapsing-remitting disease and met the revised McDonald criteria. Bulk CD8+ and CD4+ T cells were purified by magnetic negative isolation, whereas CD8+ TEMRA cells were enriched by FACS. Blood was collected in EDTA tubes and processed within 24 hours, with PBMCs isolated through density gradient centrifugation. PBMCs intended for TCR sequencing were cryopreserved in liquid nitrogen and thawed later in a water bath at 37 degrees C. The sorted or isolated CD4+, CD8+ and CD8+ TEMRA cells had a purity of 90% or higher. V is clipped by 2 bases and J by 7 bases, and the sequence between their germline boundaries is 18 bases long. The germline V gene encodes CDR1 SGHDT and CDR2 YYEEEE. Measured from the cysteine to the phenylalanine, the CDR3 is 15 residues long. Only the CDR3 portion is preserved as DNA: 45 bases, with reading frame beginning at the first base.

RNA was extracted using the RNeasy kit, and about 0.45 to 1 microgram was reverse transcribed with random hexamers. TCR beta CDR3 regions were amplified with the immunoSEQ multiplex PCR assay covering 54 Vbeta and 13 Jbeta segments. PCR amplification bias was corrected by using a synthetic template baseline for primer optimization and computational correction. From the authors' description of their analysis: Only productive sequences were kept, with reads annotated to V, D and J genes according to IMGT and analyzed in immunoSEQ Analyzer. Clonality was computed as one minus Shannon entropy normalized by log2 of the number of productive unique sequences. For each patient and control, public and private clones were evaluated among the 100 most prevalent clones. A clone was defined as Susac-specific if it was absent from the healthy and MS cohorts, from roughly 980 published viral clones and from other ImmuneACCESS disease sequences. TCRdb redid the processing of the public reads, applying fastp at Q25 and MiXCR, and retained in-frame beta chains. A single entry per CDR3 protein holds the most common genes and DNA from its merged rows. TCRdb's processing, not the authors', yielded these V and J calls. The sample data list about 430,000 distinct CDR3 sequences, and approximately 85% of these were observed just once. The ten largest account for approximately 0.12% of the sample.

The source of this sequence is a human donor with multiple sclerosis. The chain joins TRBV5-6 to TRBJ1-1; TRBD1 is a possible D gene, resting on 5 matching bases. The sample consisted of CD8+ T cells from PBMCs. At the DNA level, the sequence is TGTGCCAGCAGCTTACCGGGGGTGGGGTACGGTGAAGCTTTCTTT. Translation gives CASSLPGVGYGEAFF.